This T cell receptor beta chain stems from a study of blood T cells in healthy people across ages. In regard to this clonotype: Its target is not known.

The study, taken as a whole, reports: Across the age range, TCR beta diversity per million T cells fell in a roughly linear way. Naive CD4+ cell counts and diversity both ran higher in long-lived than in aged donors.

Together with a sample-barcoded 5' primer, a J-beta primer mix was included in a second PCR lasting roughly 6 to 12 cycles. TCRdb called the 5' RACE reads again in MiXCR, with one record for every CDR3 protein. The profile covers around 970,000 distinct CDR3 sequences, with 51% appearing a single time and about a fifth taken by the ten largest. The CDR3 totals 12 residues. Germline CDR1 reads MDHEN; CDR2 reads SYDVKM. V lost 5 bases, J lost 9 bases, and 11 bases lay in between. Researchers report isolating at least 6 million PBMCs per sample. Sequencing was carried out using blood. The TCR comes from a woman in her fifties or sixties in good health. The rearrangement uses TRBV28 and TRBJ2-1; D perhaps matches TRBD2 (6 bases). DNA of the CDR3: TGTGCCAGCAGTGCCGCCGGGGGTGAGCAGTTCTTC. Residues: CASSAAGGEQFF.